The 16 T cell receptor beta chains below were found in one sample sequenced in a study of post-analysis software for immune sequencing data. The study's findings and limits: Controls showed lower frequencies than patients for roughly 5 TRBV segments, and TRBV5-6, TRBV5-1 and TRBV20-1 were among these.

No antigen has been identified for these receptors. TCR beta cDNA libraries included unique molecular identifiers. MiXCR, applied by TCRdb to the PCR reads, yields one record per CDR3 protein. Among approximately 770,000 distinct CDR3 sequences listed, 46% were seen once. What was sequenced was blood. These receptors came from a girl under 18 with multiple sclerosis.

The V and J genes are TRBV20-1 and TRBJ2-7, with 8 bases aligning to TRBD1. Matching the DNA end better, TRBJ2-5 makes the J call doubtful. From germline, CDR1 is DFQATT and CDR2 SNEGSKA (reference sequence). CDR3 length equals 15 residues. CDR3 DNA sequence: TGCAGTGCCTCGCCGGCGACAGGGGCGGAAGAGACCCAGTACTTC. Translation gives CSASPATGAEETQYF.

This chain connects TRBV5-1 to TRBJ2-3; D not resolved. Germline CDR1 and CDR2: SGHRS and YFSETQ. V lost 2 bases and J 0 bases, leaving 7 bases between the germline ends. The CDR3 is made up of 14 amino acids. The CDR3 DNA reads as TGCGCCAGCAGCTTCCCGGCTAGCACAGATACGCAGTATTTT. This sequence encodes CASSFPASTDTQYF. The full variable domain, completed using reference TRBV5-1 and TRBJ2-3, is KAGVTQTPRYLIKTRGQQVTLSCSPISGHRSVSWYQQTPGQGLQFLFEYFSETQRNKGNFPGRFSGRQFSNSRSEMNVSTLELGDSALYLCASSFPASTDTQYFGPGTRLTVL.

The J gene is TRBJ2-7, the V gene TRBV7-2; 8 nucleotides line up with TRBD2. The J segment lost 0 bases and the V segment lost 3 bases, leaving 16 bases of the junction unmatched. Germline V CDR1 and CDR2: SGHTA, FQGNSA. This CDR3 comprises 19 residues. CDR3 region: CASSFQVGAGGFLSYEQYF. The CDR3 region has the DNA TGTGCCAGCAGCTTCCAGGTCGGGGCGGGAGGATTCCTCTCCTACGAGCAGTACTTC.

Here the CDR3 reads CSALKDSRTDTQYF. CDR3 DNA: TGCAGTGCCTTAAAGGACAGCCGCACAGATACGCAGTATTTT. The chain has TRBV20-1 and TRBJ2-3, with D possibly being TRBD1 (6 bases). Germline lookup yields CDR1 DFQATT and CDR2 SNEGSKA (reference sequence). Deletions cut 6 bases from V and 1 base from J, with 14 bases between. The CDR3 is made up of 14 amino acids.

This clonotype was picked up a small number of times. V and J are TRBV28 and TRBJ1-1; the match to TRBD1 covers 9 bases. Unmatched junction bases numbered 4, after V lost 2 bases and J lost 6 bases. The CDR3 runs to 14 residues. Germline CDR1 reads MDHEN; CDR2 reads SYDVKM. CDR3 sequence: CASSLPGQGSEAFF. CDR3 coding DNA: TGTGCCAGCAGTTTACCCGGACAGGGGTCTGAAGCTTTCTTT.

This clonotype was observed a few times. V is TRBV7-9 and J is TRBJ2-6; D not resolved. V was trimmed by 0 bases and J by 2 bases, leaving 2 bases between them. The germline CDR1 and CDR2 sequences are SEHNR and FQNEAQ (reference sequence). The CDR3 loop spans 14 amino acids. This CDR3 is CASSLAAGANVLTF. The CDR3 DNA reads TGTGCCAGCAGCTTAGCGGCTGGGGCCAACGTCCTGACTTTC.

This clonotype was recorded many times. The chain employs TRBV20-1 and TRBJ1-4, with D perhaps matching TRBD1 (6 bases). V was clipped by 2 bases and J by 5 bases, with 9 bases between them. Germline V lookup: CDR1 DFQATT, CDR2 SNEGSKA (reference sequence). The CDR3 runs to 13 residues. The CDR3 nucleotides are TGCAGTGCTAGACGCCAGGGGAATGAAAAACTGTTTTTT. Its translation: CSARRQGNEKLFF.

The chain joins TRBV7-3 to TRBJ2-7, with D possibly TRBD2 on 6 matching bases. The J call could be wrong; TRBJ2-5 is a better fit for the DNA end. CDR3 length equals 13 residues. In germline, CDR1 is SGHTA, CDR2 FQGTGA. For the CDR3, the DNA is TGTGCCAGCAGCTCCCAGGCGGGGGAGACCCAGTACTTC. This sequence encodes CASSSQAGETQYF.

The CDR3 sequence is CASSPPSAGLTDTQYF. The CDR3 DNA is TGCGCCAGCAGCCCACCCTCGGCAGGGTTGACAGATACGCAGTATTTT. The chain has TRBV5-1 and TRBJ2-3; D might be TRBD1 (5 bases). The V gene lost 4 bases and the J gene lost 3 bases, with 18 bases spanning the gap. The CDR3 is 16 amino acids. Germline CDR1 reads SGHRS; CDR2 reads YFSETQ.

The chain joins TRBV27 to TRBJ2-7; 7 positions match TRBD1. V dropped 5 bases and J dropped 7; count of bases not matched to a gene: 11. This CDR3 has 14 residues. In germline, CDR1 is MNHEY, CDR2 SMNVEV (reference sequence). The CDR3 bases are TGTGCCAGCAGTCCACAGGGGCCTCAGGGAGAGCAGTACTTC. This translates into CASSPQGPQGEQYF.

The rearrangement uses TRBV20-1 and TRBJ2-6, with a possible D match to TRBD2 (5 bases). Germline assignment: CDR1 DFQATT and CDR2 SNEGSKA (reference sequence). This CDR3 has 14 residues. CDR3 DNA sequence: TGCAGCGCCCCACGGGGAGCTGGGGCCAACGTCCTGACTTTC. It is translated as CSAPRGAGANVLTF.

The V gene is TRBV29-1, the J gene TRBJ2-1, with 14 bases aligning to TRBD2. Germline V gene data show CDR1 as SQVTM and CDR2 as ANQGSEA. This CDR3 spans 20 amino acids. V lost 0 bases and J lost 7; bases outside the gene matches: 17. The CDR3 DNA follows: TGCAGCGTTGAAGATCGGGGGACTAGCGGGAGTAGGCGCCCGGGGAATGAGCAGTTCTTC. This gives the protein CSVEDRGTSGSRRPGNEQFF.

The chain employs TRBV6-6 and TRBJ1-1, with TRBD1 matching 9 bases. The V and J ends lost 5 bases and 0 bases, in that order; junction bases with no gene match: 7. The germline V gene encodes CDR1 MNHNY and CDR2 SVGAGI (reference sequence). The CDR3 loop spans 16 amino acids. The CDR3 spells CASSPGQGSMNTEAFF. The CDR3 DNA is TGTGCCAGCAGTCCGGGACAGGGAAGCATGAACACTGAAGCTTTCTTT.

Regarding this clonotype: A read error may account for a junction end that differs from germline. The rearrangement uses TRBV4-2 and TRBJ2-1, with a weak D call TRBD2 (5 bases). The germline gives CDR1 LGHNA, CDR2 YNFKEQ. The CDR3 sequence is 18 residues long. The DNA for the CDR3 is TGTGCCAGCAGCCAAACAGAGGCGGCGCTAGCTTCGTACAATGAGCAGTGCTTC. Translated: CASSQTEAALASYNEQCF.

This rearrangement joins TRBV15 to TRBJ2-4; a possible D gene is TRBD2 (5 bases). Trimming cost V 1 base and J 0 bases, with 13 bases left between them. Germline values: CDR1 LNHNV, CDR2 YYDKDF (reference sequence). This CDR3 region has 17 residues. The CDR3, as DNA: TGTGCCACCAGCAGAGTGTCGGGAACAGTAGCCAAAAACATTCAGTACTTC. Protein product: CATSRVSGTVAKNIQYF.

The chain employs TRBV7-9 and TRBJ1-2; 8 nucleotides align to TRBD1. The germline V gene encodes CDR1 SEHNR and CDR2 FQNEAQ (reference sequence). V was pared by 7 bases and J by 4 bases, with 14 bases of the junction left unmatched. The CDR3 is made up of 16 amino acids. CDR3 in DNA: TGTGCCAGCAACAATTTAAGGCAGGGGGCGGTCTATGGCTACACCTTC. Its translation is CASNNLRQGAVYGYTF.